These T cell receptor beta chains were read from a single sample in a study of cytomegalovirus exposure and HLA in healthy donors. Sequenced by immunoSEQ multiplex PCR; TCRdb stores in-frame clones only, minus some. The table includes approximately 140,000 clones, roughly 82% detected once. The specimen was PBMCs. All receptors come from a boy under 18 in good health and CMV-seronegative. The CDR3 runs from the conserved cysteine through the conserved F or W. Fields, in order: clone size, J gene, V gene, D gene, CDR3 DNA, CDR3 protein. The D gene is left open where the match is weak. Part of the rows lack a size; the others show once, few, many or a class for expanded clones.

abundance: NA
j_gene: TRBJ1-1
v_gene: TRBV20-1
d_gene: TRBD1
CDR3nt: TGCAGTGCTCCAGGACAGGGCCGAGCTTTCTTT
CDR3aa: CSAPGQGRAFF

abundance: NA
j_gene: TRBJ2-7
v_gene: TRBV5-1
d_gene: NA
CDR3nt: TGCGCCAGCAGCCATGGGGGAGGGGGGAACGAGCAGTACTTC
CDR3aa: CASSHGGGGNEQYF

abundance: NA
j_gene: TRBJ2-7
v_gene: TRBV7-9
d_gene: TRBD1
CDR3nt: TGTGCCAGCAGCCCGAAAGGGACAGGGGAATACGAGCAGTACTTC
CDR3aa: CASSPKGTGEYEQYF

abundance: NA
j_gene: TRBJ1-1
v_gene: TRBV6-1
d_gene: NA
CDR3nt: TGTGCCAGCAGTGCAGACAGAGTGAACACTGAAGCTTTCTTT
CDR3aa: CASSADRVNTEAFF

abundance: NA
j_gene: TRBJ2-3
v_gene: TRBV11-3
d_gene: NA
CDR3nt: TGTGCCAGCAGCCGGGACTCCCTCACAGATACGCAGTATTTT
CDR3aa: CASSRDSLTDTQYF

abundance: NA
j_gene: TRBJ1-4
v_gene: TRBV5-1
d_gene: TRBD1
CDR3nt: TGCGCCAGCAGCGCCTTACAGGGGGATAATGAAAAACTGTTTTTT
CDR3aa: CASSALQGDNEKLFF

abundance: NA
j_gene: TRBJ2-7
v_gene: TRBV7-9
d_gene: NA
CDR3nt: TGTGCCAGCAGCCCCCTGGTAGCCCTCTACGAGCAGTACTTC
CDR3aa: CASSPLVALYEQYF

abundance: NA
j_gene: TRBJ2-6
v_gene: TRBV6-5
d_gene: TRBD2
CDR3nt: TGTGCCAGCAGTTATCTAGCGGGAGTTGGGGCCAACGTCCTGACTTTC
CDR3aa: CASSYLAGVGANVLTF

abundance: few
j_gene: TRBJ2-7
v_gene: TRBV7-9
d_gene: NA
CDR3nt: TGTGCCAGCAGCTTAGACAGACTAGCCTACGAGCAGTACTTC
CDR3aa: CASSLDRLAYEQYF

abundance: NA
j_gene: TRBJ2-7
v_gene: TRBV19
d_gene: TRBD2
CDR3nt: TGTGCCAGTAGTATGCCGGGACTAGCGGCCAACGAGCAGTACTTC
CDR3aa: CASSMPGLAANEQYF

abundance: NA
j_gene: TRBJ2-6
v_gene: TRBV4-1
d_gene: NA
CDR3nt: TGCGCCAGCAGCCAAGAGGGCGACGTCTTCTCTGGGGCCAACGTCCTGACTTTC
CDR3aa: CASSQEGDVFSGANVLTF

abundance: NA
j_gene: TRBJ2-2
v_gene: TRBV27
d_gene: NA
CDR3nt: TGTGCCAGCAGTTCCGGGGTCACCGGGGAGCTGTTTTTT
CDR3aa: CASSSGVTGELFF

abundance: NA
j_gene: TRBJ2-5
v_gene: TRBV7-2
d_gene: TRBD2
CDR3nt: TGTGCCAGCAGCTTAGGTGGTAGCGGGGGACTTCAAGAGACCCAGTACTTC
CDR3aa: CASSLGGSGGLQETQYF

abundance: once
j_gene: TRBJ2-5
v_gene: TRBV7-2
d_gene: TRBD2
CDR3nt: TGTGCCAGCAGCCCACTGGGGAGCGGGAGGGCCTCAGAGACCCAGTACTTC
CDR3aa: CASSPLGSGRASETQYF

abundance: NA
j_gene: TRBJ1-4
v_gene: TRBV6-5
d_gene: NA
CDR3nt: TGTGCCAGCAGTTCCGGACCTCGCCGGGGTGAAAAACTGTTTTTT
CDR3aa: CASSSGPRRGEKLFF

abundance: few
j_gene: TRBJ2-7
v_gene: TRBV5-1
d_gene: NA
CDR3nt: TGCGCCAGCAGCTTGGCCGGGAGTGGGGTCTCCTACGAGCAGTACTTC
CDR3aa: CASSLAGSGVSYEQYF

abundance: once
j_gene: TRBJ1-4
v_gene: TRBV2
d_gene: TRBD1
CDR3nt: TGTGCCAGCAGTGTTGGGACAGAGGAAAAACTGTTTTTT
CDR3aa: CASSVGTEEKLFF

abundance: once
j_gene: TRBJ2-7
v_gene: TRBV5-4
d_gene: NA
CDR3nt: TGTGCCAGCAGCGGGGGGAATAAAATCTCCTACGAGCAGTACTTC
CDR3aa: CASSGGNKISYEQYF

abundance: NA
j_gene: TRBJ1-1
v_gene: TRBV7-8
d_gene: NA
CDR3nt: TGTGCCAGCAGCTTTATGCGCGGCGGGGACACTGAAGCTTTCTTT
CDR3aa: CASSFMRGGDTEAFF

abundance: NA
j_gene: TRBJ1-4
v_gene: TRBV7-8
d_gene: TRBD1
CDR3nt: TGTGCCAGCAGCGCCGACAGGGTAGACGAAAAACTGTTTTTT
CDR3aa: CASSADRVDEKLFF

abundance: NA
j_gene: TRBJ1-3
v_gene: TRBV6-4
d_gene: TRBD1
CDR3nt: TGTGCCAGCAGTGATTTAATAAGGACAGGGGCAATCTCTGGAAACACCATATATTTT
CDR3aa: CASSDLIRTGAISGNTIYF

abundance: NA
j_gene: TRBJ1-3
v_gene: TRBV7-6
d_gene: NA
CDR3nt: TGTGCCAGCAGCCACCTCTCGGGCGGGGATCAAGCAACTGGAAACACCATATATTTT
CDR3aa: CASSHLSGGDQATGNTIYF

abundance: once
j_gene: TRBJ1-1
v_gene: TRBV10-3
d_gene: NA
CDR3nt: TGTGCCACCCAACAGGCAGACACTGAAGCTTTCTTT
CDR3aa: CATQQADTEAFF

abundance: once
j_gene: TRBJ1-5
v_gene: TRBV5-6
d_gene: NA
CDR3nt: TGTGCCAGCAGCTTGGGAGTTTTTTCCGGGCAGCCCCAGCATTTT
CDR3aa: CASSLGVFSGQPQHF

abundance: NA
j_gene: TRBJ2-5
v_gene: TRBV12-5
d_gene: NA
CDR3nt: TGTGCTAGTGAGGGGTCCCAAGAGACCCAGTACTTC
CDR3aa: CASEGSQETQYF

abundance: NA
j_gene: TRBJ1-1
v_gene: TRBV10-3
d_gene: NA
CDR3nt: TGTGCCATCAGTGAGTCGTTGGGGGGAAACTCTGAAGCTTTCTTT
CDR3aa: CAISESLGGNSEAFF

abundance: NA
j_gene: TRBJ2-1
v_gene: TRBV29-1
d_gene: NA
CDR3nt: TGCAGCGTTGAAGACAGCCTAGCTAATGAGCAGTTCTTC
CDR3aa: CSVEDSLANEQFF

abundance: NA
j_gene: TRBJ1-2
v_gene: TRBV2
d_gene: TRBD1
CDR3nt: TGTGCCAGCATACAGGACAGGGGCGCGGGGCATGGCTACACCTTC
CDR3aa: CASIQDRGAGHGYTF

abundance: NA
j_gene: TRBJ2-7
v_gene: TRBV13
d_gene: NA
CDR3nt: TGTGCCAGCAGCTTGGCAGGGCGACACTACGAGCAGTACTTC
CDR3aa: CASSLAGRHYEQYF

abundance: NA
j_gene: TRBJ2-7
v_gene: TRBV29-1
d_gene: TRBD1
CDR3nt: TGCAGCGTTTCACGGACAGGGAGGTACGAGCAGTACTTC
CDR3aa: CSVSRTGRYEQYF

abundance: NA
j_gene: TRBJ2-7
v_gene: TRBV6-1
d_gene: NA
CDR3nt: TGTGCCGGGGGGACGGGCTCCTACGAGCAGTACTTC
CDR3aa: CAGGTGSYEQYF

abundance: NA
j_gene: TRBJ1-1
v_gene: TRBV19
d_gene: NA
CDR3nt: TGTGCCAGTAGGGTACAGGGTTCGACTGAAGCTTTCTTT
CDR3aa: CASRVQGSTEAFF

abundance: NA
j_gene: TRBJ1-2
v_gene: TRBV4-1
d_gene: NA
CDR3nt: TGCGCCAGCAGCCAAGCTAACGGTAACTATGGCTACACCTTC
CDR3aa: CASSQANGNYGYTF